Each of the 29 T cell receptor beta chains below was sequenced from the same sample in a study of blood T cell repertoires in COVID-19. TCRdb's table, derived via immunoSEQ multiplex PCR, lists solely in-frame clones and lacks some. The sample carries under 95,000 clones, 87% recorded once. Sequencing was carried out using peripheral blood. All receptors derive from a man aged 55 to 70 with acute or convalescent COVID-19.

The chain carries TRBV10-2 and TRBJ2-1, with 7 bases fitting TRBD2. This CDR3 spans 14 amino acids. CDR1 and CDR2 (germline): WSHSY, SAAADI. Trimming cost V 8 bases and J 5 bases; bases outside gene matches: 9. The CDR3 loop is CASWGGSGDNEQFF. The CDR3 nucleotides are TGCGCCAGCTGGGGGGGGAGCGGAGACAATGAGCAGTTCTTC.

This chain uses TRBV30 with TRBJ1-5; 7 nucleotides align to TRBD1. Germline CDR1 reads GTSNPN; CDR2 reads SVGIG (reference sequence). The CDR3 contains 13 residues. V was clipped by 3 bases and J by 3 bases; unmatched bases: 2. The CDR3 loop is CAWRGQNNQPQHF. The CDR3 DNA is TGTGCCTGGAGGGGACAGAACAATCAGCCCCAGCATTTT.

V usage is TRBV11-2 and J usage is TRBJ2-7; 7 nucleotides line up with TRBD2. V gave up 6 bases and J gave up 5 bases; unmatched junction bases: 4. The germline V gene has CDR1 SGHAT and CDR2 FQNNGV. The CDR3 runs to 12 residues. CDR3 sequence reads: CASRSGRDEQYF. CDR3 bases: TGTGCCAGCAGGTCTGGGAGGGACGAGCAGTACTTC.

The rearrangement uses TRBV7-2 and TRBJ2-7; 8 nucleotides line up with TRBD1. Germline CDR1 is SGHTA and CDR2 is FQGNSA. The CDR3 is made up of 13 amino acids. V was pared by 5 bases and J by 8 bases, with 8 bases of the junction left unmatched. CDR3 sequence reads: CASSVLGQDKQYF. For the CDR3, the DNA is TGTGCCAGCAGCGTTTTGGGACAGGACAAGCAGTACTTC.

This CDR3 is CSASSSGLNSSTDTQYF. The CDR3 DNA follows: TGCAGTGCTAGTTCCAGCGGGCTCAACTCTAGCACAGATACGCAGTATTTT. This chain uses TRBV20-1 with TRBJ2-3; possible D gene TRBD2, 6 bases. The CDR3 contains 17 residues. CDR1 and CDR2 (germline): DFQATT, SNEGSKA (reference sequence). V gave up 3 bases and J gave up 0 bases, with 19 bases separating them.

The V gene is TRBV7-2, the J gene TRBJ2-7; 7 bases line up with TRBD1. J gave up 0 bases and V 6 bases, and 8 bases lay outside the gene matches. CDR1 is SGHTA and CDR2 is FQGNSA in the germline V gene. The CDR3 totals 15 residues. The CDR3 protein is CASSPDRATSYEQYF. The CDR3 DNA is TGTGCCAGCAGTCCCGACAGGGCCACCTCCTACGAGCAGTACTTC.

The chain employs TRBV2 and TRBJ2-1; D perhaps matches TRBD2 (6 bases). The CDR3 loop spans 17 amino acids. The germline V and J ends were trimmed by 10 bases and 4 bases, with 26 bases remaining between them. Germline V gene sequence: CDR1 SNHLY, CDR2 FYNNEI. The CDR3 spells CAKWRLAPPKGYNEQFF. CDR3 DNA sequence: TGTGCCAAATGGAGGCTAGCGCCCCCCAAGGGATACAATGAGCAGTTCTTC.

This clone was observed a handful of times. The chain is built from TRBV5-5 and TRBJ2-7, with D tentatively TRBD1 (5 bases). V lost 0 bases to trimming and J lost 5 bases, with 12 bases between them. This CDR3 has 14 amino acids. Germline CDR1 is SGHKS and CDR2 is YYEKEE (reference sequence). The DNA for the CDR3 is TGTGCCAGCAGCTTGGCCGACAGCCGGGACGAGCAGTACTTC. Translated: CASSLADSRDEQYF.

The CDR3 sequence is CASSYSTGMNTEAFF. The DNA of the CDR3 is TGTGCCAGCAGTTACTCGACAGGGATGAACACTGAAGCTTTCTTT. The J gene is TRBJ1-1, the V gene TRBV6-5; 7 positions match TRBD1. Losses at the gene ends were 0 bases for V and 0 bases for J; bases not matched to a gene: 1. CDR1 is MNHEY and CDR2 is SVGAGI in the germline V gene. The CDR3 spans 15 residues.

V usage is TRBV6-6 and J usage is TRBJ2-2, with TRBD2 matching 7 bases. CDR3 length: 14 amino acids. The germline gives CDR1 MNHNY, CDR2 SVGAGI (reference sequence). With 2 bases clipped from V and 6 bases from J, the junction kept 3 bases outside the gene matches. CDR3 nucleotides: TGTGCCAGCAGTTACCCGAGCGGGGCCGGGGAGCTGTTTTTT. This gives the protein CASSYPSGAGELFF.

The V call is TRBV5-6, the J call TRBJ1-5; TRBD1 agrees at 7 bases. CDR1 is SGHDT and CDR2 is YYEEEE in the germline V gene. This CDR3 region has 16 residues. The V and J ends lost 1 base and 3 bases, in that order; junction bases with no gene match: 7. The CDR3 spells CASSLFATGINQPQHF. The CDR3 nucleotides read TGTGCCAGCAGCTTGTTCGCGACAGGGATCAATCAGCCCCAGCATTTT.

V gene TRBV4-3 combines with J gene TRBJ2-2, with 10 bases aligning to TRBD1. This CDR3 is built from 18 residues. The trim removed 3 bases at V and 4 bases at J, leaving 11 bases unmatched. Germline-derived CDR1 and CDR2 are LGHNA and YSLEER. CDR3 protein: CASSQRQGANSFTGELFF. CDR3 bases: TGCGCCAGCAGCCAGAGACAGGGGGCCAACTCTTTCACCGGGGAGCTGTTTTTT.

CDR3 amino acids: CASSPGTGVTEAFF. CDR3 nucleotides: TGTGCCAGCAGTCCAGGGACAGGGGTCACTGAAGCTTTCTTT. The V and J genes are TRBV6-5 and TRBJ1-1; TRBD1 matches at 10 bases. CDR3 length: 14 residues. The trim removed 5 bases at V and 4 bases at J, leaving 4 bases unmatched. CDR1 is MNHEY and CDR2 is SVGAGI in the germline V gene.

The chain couples TRBV5-1 to TRBJ1-4; 11 nucleotides line up with TRBD1. The germline V gene has CDR1 SGHRS and CDR2 YFSETQ. J lost 0 bases, V lost 4 bases, and 8 bases had no gene match. The CDR3 has 18 residues. The CDR3 region is CASSGTGTGGPTNEKLFF. Written as DNA, the CDR3 is TGCGCCAGCAGCGGGACCGGGACAGGGGGGCCAACTAATGAAAAACTGTTTTTT.

The chain links TRBV7-6 to TRBJ2-1; weak D call: TRBD1 (6 bases). This CDR3 comprises 16 residues. Trimming stripped 1 base from V and 3 bases from J, with 13 bases between. Germline lookup yields CDR1 SGHVS and CDR2 FNYEAQ. In nucleotides, the CDR3 is TGTGCCAGCAGCTTAGAAGCTGGGGGCCTCTACAATGAGCAGTTCTTC. The encoded protein is CASSLEAGGLYNEQFF.

The V call is TRBV5-1, the J call TRBJ2-5; TRBD2 matches at 16 bases. Trimming cost V 3 bases and J 4 bases; bases outside gene matches: 6. The germline gives CDR1 SGHRS, CDR2 YFSETQ. This CDR3 contains 17 residues. The CDR3 loop reads CASSSGTSGGAGETQYF. The CDR3 DNA sequence: TGCGCCAGCAGCTCCGGGACTAGCGGGGGGGCGGGAGAGACCCAGTACTTC.

The chain has TRBV27 and TRBJ1-3, with TRBD1 matching 12 bases. CDR1 is MNHEY, CDR2 SMNVEV, per germline (reference sequence). J gave up 0 bases and V 8 bases, and 11 bases lay outside the gene matches. The CDR3 covers 18 residues. The CDR3 region has the DNA TGTGCCAGCTGCTCCCTCGGGACAGGGGGCTCCTCTGGAAACACCATATATTTT. Translating gives CASCSLGTGGSSGNTIYF.

The chain carries TRBV12-5 and TRBJ1-1; TRBD1 matches at 8 bases. The CDR3 length is 16 residues. Trimming removed 1 base from V and 7 bases from J; junction bases left unmatched: 11. Germline V lookup: CDR1 LGHNT, CDR2 FRNRAP. The CDR3 nucleotides are TGTGCTAGTGGTTTGGCCACCTCGGGACAGGTGAATGAAGCTTTCTTT. It yields the protein CASGLATSGQVNEAFF.

This sequence joins TRBV7-2 and TRBJ1-1; maybe TRBD1 (5 bases). V lost 5 bases, J lost 3 bases, and 13 bases lay in between. Per germline, CDR1 SGHTA and CDR2 FQGNSA. The CDR3 extends over 14 amino acids. The CDR3 region has the DNA TGTGCCAGCAGCCGCCGACGGGGGGACACTGAAGCTTTCTTT. The encoded protein is CASSRRRGDTEAFF.

The V and J genes are TRBV6-2 or TRBV6-3 and TRBJ1-5; the match to TRBD1 covers 10 bases. CDR1 and CDR2 from the germline V gene are MNHEY and SVGEGT. The V gene end was trimmed by 4 bases and the J gene end by 1 base; junction bases not matched to a gene: 10. The length of the CDR3 is 18 residues. CDR3: CASSLFPGQGMSNQPQHF. CDR3 DNA sequence: TGTGCCAGCAGTTTGTTTCCGGGACAGGGGATGAGCAATCAGCCCCAGCATTTT.

This chain joins TRBV24-1 and TRBJ1-2; possibly TRBD1 for D (5 bases). Germline V gives CDR1 KGHDR, CDR2 SFDVKD. This CDR3 region has 13 residues. The germline V and J ends were trimmed by 1 base and 3 bases, with 5 bases remaining between them. The CDR3 spells CATSDLGDYGYTF. The CDR3 nucleotides read TGTGCCACCAGTGATTTAGGGGACTATGGCTACACCTTC.

This clone was seen a handful of times. CDR3 amino acids: CASSSPRTTEEGYTF. The DNA for the CDR3 is TGTGCCAGCAGCTCTCCCCGGACGACAGAGGAGGGCTACACCTTC. The chain has TRBV7-2 and TRBJ1-2; the D gene is possibly TRBD1 (5 bases). The V end lost 4 bases, the J end lost 8 bases, and 20 bases lay between the germline ends. CDR3 length: 15 amino acids. Germline V gene data show CDR1 as SGHTA and CDR2 as FQGNSA.

The chain combines TRBV5-6 with TRBJ1-5; a weak D match, TRBD1 (6 bases). This CDR3 comprises 12 residues. Germline V lookup: CDR1 SGHDT, CDR2 YYEEEE. The V end was cut by 5 bases, the J end by 6 bases, with 9 bases between. The CDR3 loop reads CASSSGVQPQHF. In DNA form, the CDR3 reads TGTGCCAGCAGTTCAGGGGTTCAGCCCCAGCATTTT.

V is TRBV29-1 and J is TRBJ1-2; 7 bases agree with TRBD1. Germline loops: CDR1 SQVTM, CDR2 ANQGSEA. Trimming cost V 6 bases and J 2 bases; bases outside gene matches: 6. This CDR3 has 13 residues. CDR3 protein: CSVQQGYNYGYTF. CDR3 in DNA: TGCAGCGTCCAACAGGGGTACAACTATGGCTACACCTTC.

The chain carries TRBV3-1 (or the pseudogene TRBV3-2) and TRBJ1-4, with TRBD1 matching 9 bases. CDR1 and CDR2 from the germline V gene are LGHDT and YNNKEL (reference sequence). V lost 4 bases to trimming and J lost 2 bases; unmatched junction nucleotides: 5. The CDR3 length is 16 residues. The CDR3 protein is CASSPWDRVTNEKLFF. In DNA form, the CDR3 reads TGTGCCAGCAGCCCCTGGGACAGGGTGACTAATGAAAAACTGTTTTTT.

The chain uses TRBV5-1 and TRBJ2-2, with 11 bases matching TRBD2. With 1 base clipped from V and 4 bases from J, the junction kept 0 bases outside the gene matches. Germline CDR1 reads SGHRS; CDR2 reads YFSETQ. The CDR3 totals 15 residues. The CDR3: CASSLTSGGTGELFF. The CDR3 DNA sequence: TGCGCCAGCAGCTTGACTAGCGGGGGCACCGGGGAGCTGTTTTTT.

The chain is built from TRBV7-9 and TRBJ2-7; a possible D gene is TRBD2 (6 bases). Germline V gives CDR1 SEHNR, CDR2 FQNEAQ (reference sequence). CDR3 length equals 12 residues. Trimming stripped 4 bases from V and 6 bases from J, with 10 bases between. The CDR3 region is CASSYGTGEQYF. CDR3 nucleotides: TGTGCCAGCAGCTACGGGACTGGCGAGCAGTACTTC.

The chain recombines TRBV15 with TRBJ1-5, with D uncertain. From germline, CDR1 is LNHNV and CDR2 YYDKDF (reference sequence). Deletions cut 6 bases from V and 4 bases from J, with 10 bases between. This CDR3 has 13 residues. CDR3 DNA: TGTGCCACCAGTCGAGGGAGGAATCAGCCCCAGCATTTT. This codes for CATSRGRNQPQHF.

The chain combines TRBV4-3 with TRBJ1-1; maybe TRBD1 (5 bases). V was clipped by 6 bases and J by 7 bases, with 21 bases between them. The CDR3 length is 15 residues. The germline V gene encodes CDR1 LGHNA and CDR2 YSLEER. This CDR3 reads CASRKDSGGKIEAFF. The CDR3 DNA reads as TGCGCCAGCAGAAAAGACAGCGGGGGGAAGATTGAAGCTTTCTTT.